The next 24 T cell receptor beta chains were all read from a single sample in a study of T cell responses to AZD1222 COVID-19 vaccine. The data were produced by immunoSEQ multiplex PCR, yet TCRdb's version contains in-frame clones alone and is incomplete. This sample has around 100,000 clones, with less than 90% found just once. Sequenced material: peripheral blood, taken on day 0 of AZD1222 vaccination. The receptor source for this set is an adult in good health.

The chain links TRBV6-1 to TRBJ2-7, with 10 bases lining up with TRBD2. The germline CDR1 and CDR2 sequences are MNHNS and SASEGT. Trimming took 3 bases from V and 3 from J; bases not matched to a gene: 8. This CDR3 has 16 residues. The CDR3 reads CASSDRRTSGDYEQYV. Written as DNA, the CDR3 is TGTGCCAGCAGTGATCGGAGGACTAGCGGAGACTACGAGCAGTACGTC.

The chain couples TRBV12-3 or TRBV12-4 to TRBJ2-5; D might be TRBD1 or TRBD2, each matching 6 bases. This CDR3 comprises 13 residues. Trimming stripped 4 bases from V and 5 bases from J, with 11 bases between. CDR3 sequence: CASSYGGQETQYF. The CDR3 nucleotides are TGTGCCAGCAGTTATGGGGGGCAGGAGACCCAGTACTTC.

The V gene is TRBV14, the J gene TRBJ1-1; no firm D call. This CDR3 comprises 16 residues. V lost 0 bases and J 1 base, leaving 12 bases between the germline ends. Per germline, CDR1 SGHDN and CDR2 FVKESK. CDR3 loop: CASSQESGRGNTEAFF. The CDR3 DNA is TGTGCCAGCAGCCAAGAGTCCGGGCGCGGGAACACTGAAGCTTTCTTT.

CDR3 bases: TGTGCCAGCTCACCCCCGGGACTGACCTACGAGCAGTACTTC. Its protein is CASSPPGLTYEQYF. This sequence joins TRBV18 and TRBJ2-7, with D possibly being TRBD2 (6 bases). Between the trimmed V and J ends, which lost 3 bases and 2 bases, there was a span of 11 bases. Germline CDR1 KGHSH, CDR2 LQKENI. There are 14 residues in the CDR3. Full variable domain (missing parts from reference TRBV18 and TRBJ2-7): NAGVMQNPRHLVRRRGQEARLRCSPMKGHSHVYWYRQLPEEGLKFMVYLQKENIIDESGMPKERFSAEFPKEGPSILRIQQVVRGDSAAYFCASSPPGLTYEQYFGPGTRLTVT.

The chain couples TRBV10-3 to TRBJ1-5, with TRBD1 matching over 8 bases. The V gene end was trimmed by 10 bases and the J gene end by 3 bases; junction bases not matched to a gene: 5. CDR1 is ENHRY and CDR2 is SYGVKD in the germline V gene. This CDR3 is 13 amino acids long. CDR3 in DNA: TGTGCCACCGGACAGGGATCCAATCAGCCCCAGCATTTT. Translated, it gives CATGQGSNQPQHF.

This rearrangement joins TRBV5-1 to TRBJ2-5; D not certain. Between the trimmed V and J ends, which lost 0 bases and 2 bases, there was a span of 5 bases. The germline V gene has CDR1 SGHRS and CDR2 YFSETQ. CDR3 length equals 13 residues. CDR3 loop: CASSLVGQETQYF. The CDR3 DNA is TGCGCCAGCAGCTTGGTGGGTCAAGAGACCCAGTACTTC.

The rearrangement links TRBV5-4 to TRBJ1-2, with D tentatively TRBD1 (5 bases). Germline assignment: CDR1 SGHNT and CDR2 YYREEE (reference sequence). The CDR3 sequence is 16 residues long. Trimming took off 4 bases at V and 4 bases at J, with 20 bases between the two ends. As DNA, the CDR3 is TGTGCCAGCAGCCCCGCCTTGGGGGAGATTGGCTATGGCTACACCTTC. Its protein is CASSPALGEIGYGYTF.

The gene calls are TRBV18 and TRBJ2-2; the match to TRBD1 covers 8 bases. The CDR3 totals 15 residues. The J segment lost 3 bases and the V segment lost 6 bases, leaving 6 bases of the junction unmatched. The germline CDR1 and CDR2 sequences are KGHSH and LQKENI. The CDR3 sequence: CASSPGQGHTGELFF. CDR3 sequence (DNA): TGTGCCAGCTCCCCTGGACAGGGACACACCGGGGAGCTGTTTTTT.

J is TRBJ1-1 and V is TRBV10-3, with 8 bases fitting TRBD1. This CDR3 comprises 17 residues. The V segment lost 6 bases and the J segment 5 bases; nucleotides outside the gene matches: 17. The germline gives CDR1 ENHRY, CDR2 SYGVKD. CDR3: CAISGLYSDREETEAFF. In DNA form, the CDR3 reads TGTGCCATCAGCGGATTATACTCGGACAGGGAGGAAACTGAAGCTTTCTTT.

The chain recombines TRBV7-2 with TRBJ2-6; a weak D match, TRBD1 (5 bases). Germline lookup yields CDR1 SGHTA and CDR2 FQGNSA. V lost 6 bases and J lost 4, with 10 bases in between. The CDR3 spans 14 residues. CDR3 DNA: TGTGCCAGCAGTCCAGGGTTCGGGGCCAACGTCCTGACTTTC. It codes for CASSPGFGANVLTF.

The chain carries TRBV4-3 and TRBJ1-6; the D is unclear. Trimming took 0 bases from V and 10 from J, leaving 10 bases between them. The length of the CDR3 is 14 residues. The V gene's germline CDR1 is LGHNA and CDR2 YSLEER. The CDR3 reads CASSQDIGSSPLHF. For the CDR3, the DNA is TGCGCCAGCAGCCAAGATATCGGCTCCTCACCCCTCCACTTT.

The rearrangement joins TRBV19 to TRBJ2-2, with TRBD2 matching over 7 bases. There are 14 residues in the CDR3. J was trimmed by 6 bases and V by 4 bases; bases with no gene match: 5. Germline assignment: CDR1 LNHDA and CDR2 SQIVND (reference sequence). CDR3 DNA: TGTGCCAGTAGTACTACTAGCGCATCCGGGGAGCTGTTTTTT. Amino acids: CASSTTSASGELFF. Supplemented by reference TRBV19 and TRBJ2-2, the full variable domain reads DGGITQSPKYLFRKEGQNVTLSCEQNLNHDAMYWYRQDPGQGLRLIYYSQIVNDFQKGDIAEGYSVSREKKESFPLTVTSAQKNPTAFYLCASSTTSASGELFFGEGSRLTVL.

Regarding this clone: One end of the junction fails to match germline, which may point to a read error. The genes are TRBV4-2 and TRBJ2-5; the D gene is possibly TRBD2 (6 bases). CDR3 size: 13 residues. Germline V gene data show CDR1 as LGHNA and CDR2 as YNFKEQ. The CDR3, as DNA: TGTGCCAGCAGCCAAGATCCAGGGACTCCAGCGGACTTC. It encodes CASSQDPGTPADF.

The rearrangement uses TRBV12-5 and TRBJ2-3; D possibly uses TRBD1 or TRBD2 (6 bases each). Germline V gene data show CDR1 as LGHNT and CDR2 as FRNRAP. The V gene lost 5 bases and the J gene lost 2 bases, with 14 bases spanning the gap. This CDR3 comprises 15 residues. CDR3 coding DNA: TGTGCTAGTGGTCTGGGGGGACAATTCACAGATACGCAGTATTTT. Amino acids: CASGLGGQFTDTQYF.

CDR3 in amino acids: CASSIRADASPLHF. In DNA form, the CDR3 reads TGTGCCAGTAGCATCAGGGCGGATGCTTCACCCCTCCACTTT. The chain has TRBV19 and TRBJ1-6; tentatively, D is TRBD1 (5 bases). V lost 6 bases and J 9 bases, leaving 15 bases between the germline ends. CDR1 is LNHDA, CDR2 SQIVND, per germline (reference sequence). This CDR3 contains 14 residues.

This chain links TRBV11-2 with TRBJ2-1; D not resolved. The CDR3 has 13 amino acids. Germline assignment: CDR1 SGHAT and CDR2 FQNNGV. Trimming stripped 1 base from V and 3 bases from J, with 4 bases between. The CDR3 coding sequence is TGTGCCAGCAGCTTAGGGAGCTACAATGAGCAGTTCTTC. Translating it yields CASSLGSYNEQFF.

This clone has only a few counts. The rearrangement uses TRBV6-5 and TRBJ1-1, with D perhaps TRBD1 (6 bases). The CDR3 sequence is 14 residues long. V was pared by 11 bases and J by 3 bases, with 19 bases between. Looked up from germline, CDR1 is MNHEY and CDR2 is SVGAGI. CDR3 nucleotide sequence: TGTGCCTCCCTTCAGGGGTTAATGGACACTGAAGCTTTCTTT. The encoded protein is CASLQGLMDTEAFF.

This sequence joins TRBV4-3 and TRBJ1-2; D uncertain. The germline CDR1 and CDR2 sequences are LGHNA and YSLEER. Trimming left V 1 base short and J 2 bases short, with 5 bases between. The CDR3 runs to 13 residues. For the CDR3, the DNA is TGCGCCAGCAGCCAAGTGGGAAACTATGGCTACACCTTC. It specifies CASSQVGNYGYTF.

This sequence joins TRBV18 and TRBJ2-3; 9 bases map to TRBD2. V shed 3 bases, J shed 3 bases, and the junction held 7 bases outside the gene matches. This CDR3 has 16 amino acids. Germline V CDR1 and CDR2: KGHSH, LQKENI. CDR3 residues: CASSPGLAIGTDTQYF. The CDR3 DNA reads TGTGCCAGCTCACCGGGACTAGCTATTGGGACAGATACGCAGTATTTT.

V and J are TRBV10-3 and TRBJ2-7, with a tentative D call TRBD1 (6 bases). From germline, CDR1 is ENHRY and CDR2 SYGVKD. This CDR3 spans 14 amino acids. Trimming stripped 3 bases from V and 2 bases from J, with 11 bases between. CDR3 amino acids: CAISDRQATYEQYF. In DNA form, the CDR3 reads TGTGCCATCAGTGACCGACAGGCTACCTACGAGCAGTACTTC.

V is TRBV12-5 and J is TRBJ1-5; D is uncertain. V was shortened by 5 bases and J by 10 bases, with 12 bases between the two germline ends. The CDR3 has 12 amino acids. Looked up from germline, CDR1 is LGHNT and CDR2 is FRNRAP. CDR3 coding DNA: TGTGCTAGTGGTCCGAACGCCCTTCCCCAGCATTTT. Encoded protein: CASGPNALPQHF.

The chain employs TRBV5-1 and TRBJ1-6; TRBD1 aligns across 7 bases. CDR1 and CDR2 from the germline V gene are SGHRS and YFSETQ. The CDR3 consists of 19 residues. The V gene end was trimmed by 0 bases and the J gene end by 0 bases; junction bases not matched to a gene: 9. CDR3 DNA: TGCGCCAGCAGCTTGGGCCGACAGGGCCAACGCTCCTATAATTCACCCCTCCACTTT. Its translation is CASSLGRQGQRSYNSPLHF.

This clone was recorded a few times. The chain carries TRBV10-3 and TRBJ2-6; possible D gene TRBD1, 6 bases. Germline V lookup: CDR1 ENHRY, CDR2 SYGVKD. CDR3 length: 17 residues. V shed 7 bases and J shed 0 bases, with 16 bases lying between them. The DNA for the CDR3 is TGTGCCATCACCCCGGGACAAGTAAGCTCTGGGGCCAACGTCCTGACTTTC. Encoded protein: CAITPGQVSSGANVLTF.

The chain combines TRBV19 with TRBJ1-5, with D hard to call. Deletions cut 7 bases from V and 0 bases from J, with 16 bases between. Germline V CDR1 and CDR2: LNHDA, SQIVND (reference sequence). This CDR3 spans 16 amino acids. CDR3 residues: CASTSFRTYSNQPQHF. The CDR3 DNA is TGTGCCAGTACTTCGTTCCGGACCTATAGCAATCAGCCCCAGCATTTT.